This TCR beta chain was recovered during a study of metastatic and nonmetastatic thyroid tumors. For the study at large: It was across blood and tumor or nodule tissue from malignant and benign thyroid patients that repertoires were compared.

Every patient was untreated before thyroid surgery. The CDR3 sequence is 13 residues long. The germline V gene has CDR1 SGHAT and CDR2 FQNNGV. The V end was cut by 1 base, the J end by 1 base, with 3 bases between. With MiXCR, TCRdb called clones anew from the PCR reads. The table has approximately 50,000 clones, about 20% seen once. This clone was seen at least ten times. The receptor comes from a female donor with papillary thyroid cancer or a benign thyroid nodule (not recorded which). Some clones in this sample may be carry-over from other donors' samples. The source material was blood. The chain carries TRBV11-2 and TRBJ2-3, with D unresolved. Here the CDR3 DNA reads TGTGCCAGCAGCTTAGCGGGCACAGATACGCAGTATTTT. This encodes CASSLAGTDTQYF. Based on the CDR3 plus reference TRBV11-2 and TRBJ2-3, the full variable domain is EAGVAQSPRYKIIEKRQSVAFWCNPISGHATLYWYQQILGQGPKLLIQFQNNGVVDDSQLPKDRFSAERLKGVDSTLKIQPAKLEDSAVYLCASSLAGTDTQYFGPGTRLTVL.